What follows are 30 T cell receptor beta chains derived from one specimen sequenced in a study of T-cell reconstitution after alpha-beta-depleted transplantation in children. Using unique molecular identifiers, the investigators prepared the TCRbeta library. TCRdb independently ran MiXCR on the PCR reads; one entry per CDR3 protein. The sample gives about 540,000 distinct CDR3 sequences, around 27% of which show up once; around a third is in the top ten. The sequencing used PBMCs, collected before TCRalphabeta/CD19-depleted stem cell transplant. The receptors were gathered from a boy younger than two with Wiskott-Aldrich syndrome, due to receive a stem cell transplant.

V usage is TRBV5-1 and J usage is TRBJ2-3; 12 nucleotides align to TRBD2. Germline values: CDR1 SGHRS, CDR2 YFSETQ. This CDR3 has 16 amino acids. V lost 1 base to trimming and J lost 4 bases; unmatched junction nucleotides: 4. The CDR3 DNA sequence: TGCGCCAGCAGCTTGCTAGCGGGAGGGCATCCAGATACGCAGTATTTT. Protein product: CASSLLAGGHPDTQYF.

A few counts support this clonotype. This chain connects TRBV20-1 to TRBJ1-6; D call uncertain. The V gene's germline CDR1 is DFQATT and CDR2 SNEGSKA (reference sequence). The CDR3 covers 15 residues. V was trimmed by 0 bases and J by 8 bases, leaving 14 bases between them. Here the CDR3 DNA reads TGCAGTGCTAGAGACTTATTGGGCGGTGATTCACCCCTCCACTTT. Protein sequence: CSARDLLGGDSPLHF.

This chain's CDR3 is CSAPDWTRTDTQYF. The DNA for the CDR3 is TGCAGTGCCCCCGATTGGACGCGCACAGATACGCAGTATTTT. This chain uses TRBV20-1 with TRBJ2-3; D not certain. V lost 6 bases, J lost 1 base, and 14 bases lay in between. Germline CDR1 DFQATT, CDR2 SNEGSKA (reference sequence). This CDR3 has 14 residues.

This clonotype appeared a few times. This rearrangement joins TRBV10-3 to TRBJ2-7; D may correspond to TRBD1 or TRBD2 (6 bases each). Looked up from germline, CDR1 is ENHRY and CDR2 is SYGVKD. Trimming took off 4 bases at V and 6 bases at J, with 10 bases between the two ends. The CDR3 runs 12 residues. The CDR3 coding sequence is TGTGCCATCAGTGGATCGGGGGCCGAGCAGTACTTC. Encoded protein: CAISGSGAEQYF.

Points on this clonotype: Mismatch with germline at one junction end may stem from a read error. As DNA, the CDR3 is TGCGCCGGCAGCTACACAGGGGGCGGCCAGCCCCAGCATTTT. It yields the protein CAGSYTGGGQPQHF. V gene TRBV5-1 combines with J gene TRBJ1-5; 9 bases fit TRBD1. Germline assignment: CDR1 SGHRS and CDR2 YFSETQ. The CDR3 is 14 amino acids.

The chain links TRBV12-3 or TRBV12-4 to TRBJ2-7; tentative D call: TRBD1 (6 bases). The V end was cut by 6 bases, the J end by 2 bases, with 14 bases between. This CDR3 contains 14 residues. DNA of the CDR3: TGTGCCAGCAGCAAATTCAGGGGCGCCTACGAGCAGTACTTC. This sequence encodes CASSKFRGAYEQYF.

This clonotype was counted only a few times. The chain recombines TRBV5-6 with TRBJ2-1, with D perhaps matching TRBD1 or TRBD2 (6 bases each). This CDR3 has 17 residues. CDR1 and CDR2 from the germline V gene are SGHDT and YYEEEE. The V end lost 1 base, the J end lost 5 bases, and 19 bases lay between the germline ends. This chain's CDR3 is CASSLRGEIGFHNEQFF. The CDR3, as DNA: TGTGCCAGCAGCTTGAGGGGGGAGATTGGATTTCACAATGAGCAGTTCTTC.

This chain uses TRBV20-1 with TRBJ2-5, with 11 bases aligning to TRBD1. This CDR3 is 16 amino acids long. The V gene's germline CDR1 is DFQATT and CDR2 SNEGSKA (reference sequence). Trimming at V came to 4 bases and at J to 8 bases, leaving 15 bases not matched to a gene. CDR3 residues: CSAKPGQGDPKATQYF. CDR3 sequence (DNA): TGCAGTGCTAAGCCGGGACAGGGGGACCCCAAAGCAACCCAGTACTTC.

In its sample, this clonotype was seen a few times. DNA for the CDR3: TGCAGTGCTAGAGATCGTCGGGAGGGCACAGATACGCAGTATTTT. It is translated as CSARDRREGTDTQYF. J is TRBJ2-3 and V is TRBV20-1; 7 nucleotides line up with TRBD2. Germline V gene data show CDR1 as DFQATT and CDR2 as SNEGSKA (reference sequence). J gave up 1 base and V 0 bases, and 4 bases lay outside the gene matches. CDR3 length: 15 residues.

This clonotype has just a few counts. This rearrangement joins TRBV5-1 to TRBJ1-3, with no clear D. The germline V and J ends were trimmed by 1 base and 0 bases, with 8 bases remaining between them. This CDR3 has 15 amino acids. CDR1 and CDR2 from the germline V gene are SGHRS and YFSETQ. The CDR3 region is CASSLSTISGNTIYF. In DNA form, the CDR3 reads TGCGCCAGCAGCTTGTCAACGATCTCTGGAAACACCATATATTTT.

The table lists this clonotype with a few counts. The chain couples TRBV2 to TRBJ2-7, with 9 bases aligning to TRBD2. The CDR3 totals 15 residues. The V gene end was trimmed by 3 bases and the J gene end by 2 bases; junction bases not matched to a gene: 5. Germline V gene sequence: CDR1 SNHLY, CDR2 FYNNEI. The CDR3 nucleotides read TGTGCCAGCAGTGAGTTACTAGCGGGCCCCTACGAGCAGTACTTC. This codes for CASSELLAGPYEQYF.

In its sample, this clonotype was seen a few times. This chain joins TRBV29-1 and TRBJ2-2, with TRBD1 as a possible D gene (5 bases). The length of the CDR3 is 15 residues. The ends were cut back, 0 bases at V and 6 bases at J, with 14 bases in the middle. CDR1 is SQVTM and CDR2 is ANQGSEA in the germline V gene. CDR3 protein: CSVEDQGKQSGELFF. For the CDR3, the DNA is TGCAGCGTTGAAGACCAGGGTAAACAGTCCGGGGAGCTGTTTTTT.

This chain uses TRBV9 with TRBJ2-7; 7 nucleotides agree with TRBD2. The CDR3 length is 13 residues. Trimming at V came to 3 bases and at J to 6 bases, leaving 6 bases not matched to a gene. Germline CDR1 SGDLS, CDR2 YYNGEE. Here the CDR3 reads CASSASGRGEQYF. As DNA, the CDR3 is TGTGCCAGCAGCGCGAGTGGGAGGGGCGAGCAGTACTTC. The variable domain in full, completed from reference TRBV9 and TRBJ2-7, reads DSGVTQTPKHLITATGQRVTLRCSPRSGDLSVYWYQQSLDQGLQFLIQYYNGEERAKGNILERFSAQQFPDLHSELNLSSLELGDSALYFCASSASGRGEQYFGPGTRLTVT.

The genes are TRBV4-1 and TRBJ2-7; the match to TRBD2 covers 13 bases. Germline assignment: CDR1 MGHRA and CDR2 YSYEKL. V was pared by 3 bases and J by 0 bases, with 2 bases of the junction left unmatched. This CDR3 comprises 16 residues. CDR3: CASSHGTSGNSYEQYF. CDR3 nucleotide sequence: TGCGCCAGCAGCCACGGGACTAGCGGGAACTCCTACGAGCAGTACTTC.

This clonotype has only a few counts. The chain has TRBV20-1 and TRBJ1-5, with D possibly being TRBD1 (5 bases). The germline CDR1 and CDR2 sequences are DFQATT and SNEGSKA (reference sequence). The CDR3 is 16 amino acids. Deletions cut 0 bases from V and 4 bases from J, with 16 bases between. This CDR3 reads CSARDPGDARNQPQHF. The DNA for the CDR3 is TGCAGTGCTAGAGATCCGGGGGACGCCCGAAATCAGCCCCAGCATTTT.

This clonotype was observed a handful of times. This chain joins TRBV6-5 and TRBJ2-5; maybe TRBD2 (6 bases). The CDR3 extends over 19 amino acids. Germline lookup yields CDR1 MNHEY and CDR2 SVGAGI. V lost 0 bases and J 3 bases, leaving 23 bases between the germline ends. CDR3 residues: CASSYSGGLVTGVEETQYF. The CDR3 DNA follows: TGTGCCAGCAGTTACTCGGGGGGACTGGTAACGGGAGTGGAAGAGACCCAGTACTTC.

This clonotype was seen a handful of times. This chain links TRBV29-1 with TRBJ2-1, with D perhaps matching TRBD2 (6 bases). The CDR3 contains 13 residues. The germline V gene encodes CDR1 SQVTM and CDR2 ANQGSEA. Trimming removed 6 bases from V and 2 bases from J, with 11 bases in between. The CDR3 DNA follows: TGCAGCGTGAGGGGCGGGACCTACAATGAGCAGTTCTTC. Protein sequence: CSVRGGTYNEQFF.

The chain uses TRBV30 and TRBJ2-7; 9 bases line up with TRBD1. V gave up 5 bases and J gave up 2 bases; unmatched junction bases: 1. The CDR3 length is 12 residues. Germline-derived CDR1 and CDR2 are GTSNPN and SVGIG (reference sequence). The CDR3 here is CAWHRGPYEQYF. The CDR3 bases are TGTGCCTGGCACAGGGGGCCCTACGAGCAGTACTTC.

V and J are TRBV9 and TRBJ2-1; the D gene is possibly TRBD1 (5 bases). The CDR3 is 18 amino acids. Germline lookup yields CDR1 SGDLS and CDR2 YYNGEE. V lost 2 bases and J 4 bases, leaving 22 bases between the germline ends. The CDR3 here is CASSVNLGMTATYNEQFF. CDR3 sequence (DNA): TGTGCCAGCAGCGTGAACCTAGGAATGACAGCCACATACAATGAGCAGTTCTTC.

CDR3 protein: CASSPGDSPNSPLHF. Here the CDR3 DNA reads TGTGCCAGCAGTCCCGGGGACAGCCCGAATTCACCCCTCCACTTT. This rearrangement joins TRBV12-3 or TRBV12-4 to TRBJ1-6; 7 nucleotides align to TRBD1. After removal of 5 bases from V and 7 bases from J, the junction contained 8 bases not matched to a gene. The CDR3 sequence is 15 residues long.

The gene calls are TRBV5-1 and TRBJ2-5; D might be TRBD2 (8 bases). This CDR3 comprises 14 residues. Per the germline V gene, CDR1 is SGHRS and CDR2 is YFSETQ. V lost 4 bases and J lost 3, with 13 bases in between. This CDR3 is CASSTGGTEETQYF. The CDR3 DNA reads as TGCGCCAGCAGCACGGGAGGGACAGAAGAGACCCAGTACTTC.

This clonotype was counted only a few times. The chain couples TRBV2 to TRBJ2-7; the D is unclear. The V gene lost 6 bases and the J gene lost 0 bases, with 12 bases spanning the gap. The CDR3 spans 14 residues. Germline loops: CDR1 SNHLY, CDR2 FYNNEI. This CDR3 is CASRNGRSSYEQYF. The CDR3 bases are TGTGCCAGCAGGAATGGCAGGAGCTCCTACGAGCAGTACTTC.

The V and J genes are TRBV15 and TRBJ1-6, with D possibly being TRBD1 (6 bases). In germline, CDR1 is LNHNV, CDR2 YYDKDF (reference sequence). The CDR3 length is 14 residues. V lost 3 bases to trimming and J lost 11 bases, with 14 bases between them. The CDR3 spells CATSRRDRRAPLHF. Written as DNA, the CDR3 is TGTGCCACCAGCAGGAGAGACAGGCGTGCACCCCTCCACTTT.

J is TRBJ2-5 and V is TRBV12-3 or TRBV12-4; TRBD1 agrees at 8 bases. This CDR3 is 14 amino acids long. Losses at the gene ends were 6 bases for V and 4 bases for J; bases not matched to a gene: 7. The CDR3, as DNA: TGTGCCAGCAGCCTCGACAGGGGCCCAGAGACCCAGTACTTC. This sequence encodes CASSLDRGPETQYF.

The chain links TRBV11-2 to TRBJ2-5; weak D call: TRBD1 (6 bases). V was clipped by 2 bases and J by 2 bases, with 15 bases between them. This CDR3 region has 16 residues. Germline CDR1 reads SGHAT; CDR2 reads FQNNGV. CDR3 coding DNA: TGTGCCAGCAGCTTAAAGCCGACAGGTCCGCAAGAGACCCAGTACTTC. This sequence encodes CASSLKPTGPQETQYF.

This clonotype appeared a few times. The genes are TRBV20-1 and TRBJ1-5; the match to TRBD1 covers 9 bases. V lost 6 bases to trimming and J lost 6 bases; unmatched junction nucleotides: 6. Germline CDR1 reads DFQATT; CDR2 reads SNEGSKA (reference sequence). The CDR3 spans 13 residues. The CDR3 protein is CSAGDREFQPQHF. The CDR3 DNA sequence: TGCAGTGCCGGGGACAGGGAGTTTCAGCCCCAGCATTTT.

The V and J genes are TRBV10-3 and TRBJ2-7; 8 bases match TRBD2. Germline CDR1 reads ENHRY; CDR2 reads SYGVKD. With 8 bases clipped from V and 7 bases from J, the junction kept 13 bases outside the gene matches. This CDR3 region has 14 residues. The CDR3 nucleotides are TGTGCCATCGGGGCGGGAGGCTCCGTCGGGGAGCAGTACTTC. Translating it yields CAIGAGGSVGEQYF.

This CDR3 is CASKLEDLTDTQYF. CDR3 nucleotides: TGTGCCAGCAAGCTGGAGGACCTCACAGATACGCAGTATTTT. The chain joins TRBV2 to TRBJ2-3; tentative D call: TRBD2 (5 bases). This CDR3 comprises 14 residues. Germline lookup yields CDR1 SNHLY and CDR2 FYNNEI. The V and J ends lost 7 bases and 2 bases respectively, with 13 bases between them.

This rearrangement joins TRBV15 to TRBJ2-1; 9 bases line up with TRBD1. J gave up 9 bases and V 8 bases, and 11 bases lay outside the gene matches. This CDR3 comprises 14 residues. Germline CDR1 is LNHNV and CDR2 is YYDKDF (reference sequence). CDR3 coding DNA: TGTGCCACCGGGGGAAGAATGACAGGGGGTGAGCAGTTCTTC. Translating it yields CATGGRMTGGEQFF. Combining the CDR3 with reference TRBV15 and TRBJ2-1 gives the whole variable domain DAMVIQNPRYQVTQFGKPVTLSCSQTLNHNVMYWYQQKSSQAPKLLFHYYDKDFNNEADTPDNFQSRRPNTSFCFLDIRSPGLGDTAMYLCATGGRMTGGEQFFGPGTRLTVL.

This clonotype was detected only a few times. This chain joins TRBV4-1 and TRBJ1-4; tentatively, D is TRBD1 (5 bases). The CDR3 covers 16 residues. CDR1 MGHRA and CDR2 YSYEKL come from the germline V gene. Trimming cost V 2 bases and J 7 bases, with 17 bases left between them. In DNA, the CDR3 is TGCGCCAGCAGCCAAAGTCCAGGGCTAGAGAGTGAAAAACTGTTTTTT. Translated: CASSQSPGLESEKLFF.